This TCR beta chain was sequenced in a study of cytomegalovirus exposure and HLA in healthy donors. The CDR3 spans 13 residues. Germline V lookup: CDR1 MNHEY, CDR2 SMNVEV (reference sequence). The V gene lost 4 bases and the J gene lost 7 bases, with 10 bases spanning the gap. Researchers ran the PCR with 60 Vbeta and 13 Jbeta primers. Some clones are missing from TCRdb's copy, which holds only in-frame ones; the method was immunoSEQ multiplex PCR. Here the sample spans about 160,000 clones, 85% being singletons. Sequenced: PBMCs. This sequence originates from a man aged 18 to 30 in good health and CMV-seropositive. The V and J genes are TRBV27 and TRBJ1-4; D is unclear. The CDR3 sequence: CASSSGYGEKLFF. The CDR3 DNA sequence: TGTGCCAGCAGTTCCGGGTACGGTGAAAAACTGTTTTTT. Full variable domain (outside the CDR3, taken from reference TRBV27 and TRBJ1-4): EAQVTQNPRYLITVTGKKLTVTCSQNMNHEYMSWYRQDPGLGLRQIYYSMNVEVTDKGDVPEGYKVSRKEKRNFPLILESPSPNQTSLYFCASSSGYGEKLFFGSGTQLSVL.